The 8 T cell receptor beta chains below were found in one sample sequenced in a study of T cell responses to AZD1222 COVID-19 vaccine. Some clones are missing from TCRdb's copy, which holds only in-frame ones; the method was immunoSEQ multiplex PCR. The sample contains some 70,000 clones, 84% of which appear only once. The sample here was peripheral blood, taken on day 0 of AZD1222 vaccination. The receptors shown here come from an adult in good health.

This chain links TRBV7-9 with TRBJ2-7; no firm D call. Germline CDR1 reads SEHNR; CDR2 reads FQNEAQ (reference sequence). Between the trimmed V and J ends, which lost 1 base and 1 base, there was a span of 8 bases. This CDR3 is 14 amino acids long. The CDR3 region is CASSLGARSYEQYF. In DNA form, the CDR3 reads TGTGCCAGCAGCTTAGGGGCTAGATCCTACGAGCAGTACTTC.

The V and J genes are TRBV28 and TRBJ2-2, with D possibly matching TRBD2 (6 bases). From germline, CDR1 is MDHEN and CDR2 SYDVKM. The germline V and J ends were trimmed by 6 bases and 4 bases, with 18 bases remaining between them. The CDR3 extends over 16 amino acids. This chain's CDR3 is CASSRSGRAGTGELFF. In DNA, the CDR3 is TGTGCCAGCAGCCGAAGCGGGCGGGCGGGCACCGGGGAGCTGTTTTTT. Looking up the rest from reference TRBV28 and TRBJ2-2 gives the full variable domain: DVKVTQSSRYLVKRTGEKVFLECVQDMDHENMFWYRQDPGLGLRLIYFSYDVKMKEKGDIPEGYSVSREKKERFSLILESASTNQTSMYLCASSRSGRAGTGELFFGEGSRLTVL.

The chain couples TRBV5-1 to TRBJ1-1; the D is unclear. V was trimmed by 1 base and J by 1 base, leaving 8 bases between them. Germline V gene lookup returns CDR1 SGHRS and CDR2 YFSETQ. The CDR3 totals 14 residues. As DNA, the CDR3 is TGCGCCAGCAGCTTGTCACGGACGAACACTGAAGCTTTCTTT. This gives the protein CASSLSRTNTEAFF.

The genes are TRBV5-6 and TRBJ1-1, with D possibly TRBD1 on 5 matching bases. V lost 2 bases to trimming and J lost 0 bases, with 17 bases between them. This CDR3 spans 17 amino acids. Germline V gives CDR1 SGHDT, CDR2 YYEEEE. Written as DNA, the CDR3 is TGTGCCAGCAGCTTAATTAGGGGTCGACGGTTGAACACTGAAGCTTTCTTT. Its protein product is CASSLIRGRRLNTEAFF.

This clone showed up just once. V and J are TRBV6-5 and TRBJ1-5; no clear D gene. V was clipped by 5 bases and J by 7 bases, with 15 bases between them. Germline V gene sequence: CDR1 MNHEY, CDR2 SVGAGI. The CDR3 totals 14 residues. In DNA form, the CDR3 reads TGTGCCAGCAGTCCCATAGTGGGTAGCCAGCCCCAGCATTTT. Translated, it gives CASSPIVGSQPQHF.

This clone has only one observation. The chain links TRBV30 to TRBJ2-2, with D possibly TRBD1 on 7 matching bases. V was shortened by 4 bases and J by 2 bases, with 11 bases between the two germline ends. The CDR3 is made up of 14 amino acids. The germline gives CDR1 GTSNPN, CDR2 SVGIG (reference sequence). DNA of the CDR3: TGTGCCTGGACGCGGGACAGTAACACCGGGGAGCTGTTTTTT. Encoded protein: CAWTRDSNTGELFF.

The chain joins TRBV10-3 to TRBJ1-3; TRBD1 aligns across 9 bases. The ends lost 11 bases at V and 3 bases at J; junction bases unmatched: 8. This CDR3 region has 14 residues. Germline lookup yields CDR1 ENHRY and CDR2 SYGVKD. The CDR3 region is CAAKQGAGGNTIYF. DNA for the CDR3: TGTGCCGCGAAACAGGGGGCTGGTGGAAACACCATATATTTT.

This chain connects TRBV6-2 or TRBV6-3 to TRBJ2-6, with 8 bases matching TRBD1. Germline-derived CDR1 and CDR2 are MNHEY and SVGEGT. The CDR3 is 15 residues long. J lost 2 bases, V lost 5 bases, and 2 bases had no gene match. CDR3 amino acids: CASSVTGAGANVLTF. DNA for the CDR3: TGTGCCAGCAGTGTGACAGGGGCTGGGGCCAACGTCCTGACTTTC.